This TCR beta chain was retrieved from a study of blood T cell repertoires in COVID-19. Study-level information: Researchers got acute and convalescent COVID-19 samples from the United States, Italy and Spain. Sources were T cells, B-cell-depleted T cells, or PBMCs; the material itself was cDNA or gDNA.

CDR3 length: 13 amino acids. Germline lookup yields CDR1 SQVTM and CDR2 ANQGSEA. J was trimmed by 4 bases and V by 7 bases; bases with no gene match: 7. In the study's own analysis: The assay estimated nucleated cells by amplifying reference gene primers. Profiling relied on immunoSEQ multiplex PCR, and the TCRdb table lists in-frame clones only, not all of them. Clone size and V and J calls were adopted from that table, with D and trimming inferred from the DNA. The repertoire holds under 250,000 clones, around four fifths seen once, with less than 3.5% in the top ten. The chain joins TRBV29-1 to TRBJ1-1, with 9 positions matching TRBD1. What was sequenced was peripheral blood. This TCR derives from a man over 45 with active or convalescent COVID-19. The CDR3 loop reads CSAEGQGVTEAFF. The CDR3, as DNA: TGCAGCGCAGAGGGACAGGGTGTCACTGAAGCTTTCTTT.